The 21 T cell receptor beta chains given below trace back to one sample, sequenced in a study of T cells in Graves' hyperthyroidism and ophthalmopathy. TCR beta CDR3 sequences were amplified from RNA transcripts. HTBI primers were employed in a first-round RT-PCR of the TCR CDR3. TCRdb re-derived calls from the multiplex PCR reads in MiXCR, one entry per CDR3 protein. The sample records around 420,000 distinct CDR3 sequences, 15% to 18% being singletons. Source material: blood. The receptors here all came from a woman between 18 and 29 years old with Graves' hyperthyroidism.

CDR3 nucleotide sequence: TGTGCCAGCAGCCACACCCCCGGGTTGGGCGAGCAGTACTTC. It encodes CASSHTPGLGEQYF. V and J are TRBV7-3 and TRBJ2-7, with D uncertain. Between the trimmed V and J ends, which lost 5 bases and 6 bases, there was a span of 17 bases. This CDR3 region has 14 residues. In germline, CDR1 is SGHTA, CDR2 FQGTGA.

The chain uses TRBV4-1 and TRBJ2-1, with D maybe TRBD1 (6 bases). The CDR3 consists of 16 residues. Looked up from germline, CDR1 is MGHRA and CDR2 is YSYEKL. V lost 2 bases to trimming and J lost 7 bases, with 18 bases between them. CDR3 nucleotide sequence: TGCGCCAGCAGCCAATTCCTTACAGGGAGATTTAATGAGCAGTTCTTC. Its translation: CASSQFLTGRFNEQFF.

This clonotype showed up many times. The chain has TRBV9 and TRBJ1-2; tentative D call: TRBD1 (5 bases). Trimming took off 0 bases at V and 7 bases at J, with 10 bases between the two ends. The CDR3 loop spans 13 amino acids. CDR1 is SGDLS and CDR2 is YYNGEE in the germline V gene. This CDR3 reads CASSVDEGTGYTF. The DNA for the CDR3 is TGTGCCAGCAGCGTAGATGAGGGGACTGGCTACACCTTC. Supplemented by reference TRBV9 and TRBJ1-2, the full variable domain reads DSGVTQTPKHLITATGQRVTLRCSPRSGDLSVYWYQQSLDQGLQFLIQYYNGEERAKGNILERFSAQQFPDLHSELNLSSLELGDSALYFCASSVDEGTGYTFGSGTRLTVV.

This clonotype was found many times. The V call is TRBV6-6, the J call TRBJ1-1; 7 nucleotides agree with TRBD1. Germline loops: CDR1 MNHNY, CDR2 SVGAGI (reference sequence). V was pared by 0 bases and J by 8 bases, with 6 bases of the junction left unmatched. This CDR3 comprises 14 residues. This CDR3 reads CASSYSRDSQEAFF. The CDR3 coding sequence is TGTGCCAGCAGTTACTCGAGGGACAGTCAAGAAGCTTTCTTT.

The V call is TRBV19, the J call TRBJ2-7; D might be TRBD1 or TRBD2, each matching 5 bases. The CDR3 is made up of 14 amino acids. V lost 5 bases to trimming and J lost 3 bases, with 14 bases between them. CDR1 LNHDA and CDR2 SQIVND come from the germline V gene (reference sequence). CDR3 amino acids: CASSYGTPSYEQYF. The CDR3 coding sequence is TGTGCCAGTAGTTACGGGACGCCGAGCTACGAGCAGTACTTC.

This clonotype was counted at least ten times. The chain joins TRBV20-1 to TRBJ2-3; D call uncertain. The CDR3 has 16 residues. CDR1 DFQATT and CDR2 SNEGSKA come from the germline V gene (reference sequence). V gave up 0 bases and J gave up 2 bases, with 15 bases separating them. CDR3 bases: TGCAGTGCTAGAGATCCTGCACTCACCTACACAGATACGCAGTATTTT. Translating it yields CSARDPALTYTDTQYF.

This clonotype was seen at least ten times. The DNA for the CDR3 is TGCAGTGCGCAGGGACAGGGGGGGGAAGGGACCCAGTACTTC. Translation: CSAQGQGGEGTQYF. The chain joins TRBV20-1 to TRBJ2-5; 11 bases map to TRBD1. CDR1 and CDR2 from the germline V gene are DFQATT and SNEGSKA (reference sequence). V lost 6 bases, J lost 7 bases, and 10 bases stayed unmatched. The CDR3 has 14 residues.

This rearrangement joins TRBV4-2 to TRBJ2-7; D may be TRBD1 or TRBD2 (7 bases each). Trimming took 1 base from V and 6 from J, leaving 13 bases between them. This CDR3 region has 14 residues. The V gene's germline CDR1 is LGHNA and CDR2 YNFKEQ. The DNA for the CDR3 is TGTGCCAGCAGCCAAGCAGGGGGGGGGGGCGAGCAGTACTTC. It is translated as CASSQAGGGGEQYF.

This clonotype has a handful of counts. V gene TRBV9 combines with J gene TRBJ1-3; D call uncertain. This CDR3 comprises 13 residues. Looked up from germline, CDR1 is SGDLS and CDR2 is YYNGEE. V dropped 3 bases and J dropped 4 bases, with 8 bases sitting between them. The CDR3 protein is CASSGLRGNTIYF. The CDR3 DNA reads TGTGCCAGCAGCGGGCTTCGGGGAAACACCATATATTTT. Drawing the rest from reference TRBV9 and TRBJ1-3, the complete variable domain is DSGVTQTPKHLITATGQRVTLRCSPRSGDLSVYWYQQSLDQGLQFLIQYYNGEERAKGNILERFSAQQFPDLHSELNLSSLELGDSALYFCASSGLRGNTIYFGEGSWLTVV.

The chain recombines TRBV5-1 with TRBJ1-6, with TRBD1 as a possible D gene (5 bases). V was pared by 0 bases and J by 10 bases, with 17 bases between. Looked up from germline, CDR1 is SGHRS and CDR2 is YFSETQ. The CDR3 has 16 residues. The CDR3 sequence: CASSLGDLGTGSPLHF. CDR3 DNA: TGCGCCAGCAGCTTGGGGGACCTTGGGACGGGGTCACCCCTCCACTTT.

This clonotype occurred a few times. The chain employs TRBV7-9 and TRBJ2-1; TRBD2 agrees at 8 bases. Germline V gene data show CDR1 as SEHNR and CDR2 as FQNEAQ (reference sequence). CDR3 size: 15 residues. Trimming at V came to 6 bases and at J to 2 bases, leaving 6 bases not matched to a gene. CDR3 DNA sequence: TGTGCCAGCAGATACAGCGGGGGAGCCTACAATGAGCAGTTCTTC. It specifies CASRYSGGAYNEQFF.

This clonotype appeared many times. The chain couples TRBV20-1 to TRBJ1-5; D uncertain. V lost 6 bases to trimming and J lost 16 bases, with 19 bases between them. Germline-derived CDR1 and CDR2 are DFQATT and SNEGSKA (reference sequence). The CDR3 totals 11 residues. The CDR3 region is CSAFGPNSIHF. CDR3 nucleotide sequence: TGCAGTGCATTCGGACCTAACTCTATACATTTT.

This clonotype was picked up a small number of times. The chain has TRBV19 and TRBJ2-5, with 8 bases fitting TRBD2. V lost 3 bases to trimming and J lost 5 bases; unmatched junction nucleotides: 8. Germline CDR1 reads LNHDA; CDR2 reads SQIVND (reference sequence). CDR3 length equals 15 residues. The DNA for the CDR3 is TGTGCCAGTAGTATTGGGCTTCCGGGGGGGGAGACCCAGTACTTC. It encodes CASSIGLPGGETQYF.

This clonotype came up a few times. The V and J genes are TRBV7-9 and TRBJ2-3; 7 nucleotides line up with TRBD1. Germline assignment: CDR1 SEHNR and CDR2 FQNEAQ (reference sequence). The J segment lost 4 bases and the V segment lost 5 bases, leaving 3 bases of the junction unmatched. This CDR3 has 13 residues. CDR3 DNA: TGTGCCAGCAGCATTACAGGGGCAGATACGCAGTATTTT. Protein: CASSITGADTQYF.

The table lists this clonotype with many counts. The J gene is TRBJ2-1, the V gene TRBV2; 8 bases match TRBD2. Germline lookup yields CDR1 SNHLY and CDR2 FYNNEI. V lost 6 bases, J lost 5 bases, and 3 bases stayed unmatched. The CDR3 runs 13 residues. CDR3 bases: TGTGCCAGCAGGGGGACTAGAAACAATGAGCAGTTCTTC. Translation: CASRGTRNNEQFF.

This chain links TRBV19 with TRBJ2-2; D not resolved. The V and J ends lost 8 bases and 1 base respectively, with 8 bases between them. The CDR3 length is 13 residues. Germline values: CDR1 LNHDA, CDR2 SQIVND (reference sequence). The CDR3 is CASEPVNTGELFF. In DNA, the CDR3 is TGTGCCAGTGAACCCGTGAACACCGGGGAGCTGTTTTTT.

Comment on this clonotype: This sequence may be a read error, since a much larger clone differs from it by one base. The chain couples TRBV11-2 to TRBJ1-2; no definite D call. The germline V gene has CDR1 SGHAT and CDR2 FQNNGV. The CDR3 extends over 13 amino acids. The CDR3 sequence is CASSFGRNYGCTF. DNA of the CDR3: TGTGCCAGCAGCTTCGGCAGGAACTATGGCTGCACCTTC.

This clonotype was detected many times. J is TRBJ1-2 and V is TRBV12-3 or TRBV12-4, with 7 nucleotides matching TRBD1. Trimming cost V 5 bases and J 6 bases; bases outside gene matches: 6. The CDR3 is 13 residues long. The CDR3 DNA reads TGTGCCAGCAGTCCCCGACAGGGTAATGGCTACACCTTC. Protein: CASSPRQGNGYTF.

The CDR3 bases are TGTGCCAGCAGCGTACCGGGACAGTCAAGCTCTGGGGCCAACGTCCTGACTTTC. As protein: CASSVPGQSSSGANVLTF. V usage is TRBV11-3 and J usage is TRBJ2-6; 7 bases are shared with TRBD1. J lost 0 bases, V lost 5 bases, and 10 bases had no gene match. The CDR3 length is 18 residues. The germline V gene has CDR1 SGHNT and CDR2 YENEEA.

In its sample, this clonotype was seen many times. The V call is TRBV5-6, the J call TRBJ2-7; D is ambiguous. The CDR3 loop spans 12 amino acids. Trimming removed 4 bases from V and 6 bases from J, with 11 bases in between. Germline V gene sequence: CDR1 SGHDT, CDR2 YYEEEE. DNA of the CDR3: TGTGCCAGCAGCACTGGACCTGGCGAGCAGTACTTC. Translating gives CASSTGPGEQYF.

This clonotype turned up a few times. The chain links TRBV27 to TRBJ1-2; 10 positions match TRBD1. This CDR3 has 14 amino acids. Germline-derived CDR1 and CDR2 are MNHEY and SMNVEV (reference sequence). With V trimmed by 9 bases and J by 6 bases, 10 bases remained unmatched. The CDR3 bases are TGTGCCAGTTATTCCGGGACAGGGGTCAATGGCTACACCTTC. Protein product: CASYSGTGVNGYTF.